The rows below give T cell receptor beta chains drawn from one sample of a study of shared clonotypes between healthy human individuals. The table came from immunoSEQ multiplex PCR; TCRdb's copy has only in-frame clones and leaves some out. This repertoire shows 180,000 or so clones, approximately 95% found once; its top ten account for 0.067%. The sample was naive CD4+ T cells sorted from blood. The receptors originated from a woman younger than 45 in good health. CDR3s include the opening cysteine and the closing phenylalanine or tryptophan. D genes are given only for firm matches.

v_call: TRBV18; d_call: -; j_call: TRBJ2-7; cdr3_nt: TGTGCCAGCTCGGGAATGGACAGCTACGAGCAGTACTTC; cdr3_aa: CASSGMDSYEQYF
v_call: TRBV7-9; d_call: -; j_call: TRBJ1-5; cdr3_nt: TGTGCCAGCAGCTTAGCGGGGGGCCGGGATCAGCCCCAGCATTTT; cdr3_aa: CASSLAGGRDQPQHF
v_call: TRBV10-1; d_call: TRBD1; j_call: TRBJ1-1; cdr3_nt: TGCGCCAGCAGTGACTCGTTAAAGGGGGCCCAAGCTTTCTTT; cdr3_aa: CASSDSLKGAQAFF
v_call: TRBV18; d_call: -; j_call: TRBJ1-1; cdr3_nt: TGTGCCAGCTCACCCCGGGACTTTTTTATGAACACTGAAGCTTTCTTT; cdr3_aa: CASSPRDFFMNTEAFF
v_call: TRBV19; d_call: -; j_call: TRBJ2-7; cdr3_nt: TGTGCCAGTAGTCCCCATTTTGCTCTGGGGCCACGATCCTACGAGCAGTACTTC; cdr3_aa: CASSPHFALGPRSYEQYF
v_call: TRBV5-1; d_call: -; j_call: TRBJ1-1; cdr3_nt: TGCGCCAGCAGCGTCTACAGCGGGGCGAGGATGAACACTGAAGCTTTCTTT; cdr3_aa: CASSVYSGARMNTEAFF
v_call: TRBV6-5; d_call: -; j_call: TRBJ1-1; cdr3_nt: TGTGCCAGCAGCCCCGGGCCAGCGAACACTGAAGCTTTCTTT; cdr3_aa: CASSPGPANTEAFF
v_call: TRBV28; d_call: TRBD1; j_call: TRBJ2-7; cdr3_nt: TGTGCCACCTCCCGCCCAGGACAGGGCGGATACGAGCAGTACTTC; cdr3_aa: CATSRPGQGGYEQYF
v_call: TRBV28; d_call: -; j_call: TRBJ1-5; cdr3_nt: TGTGCCAGCAGTGAGAAGCAGCCCCAGCATTTT; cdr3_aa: CASSEKQPQHF
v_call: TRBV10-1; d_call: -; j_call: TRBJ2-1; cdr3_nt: TGCGCCAGCGGGCGCCGTAATGAGCAGTTCTTC; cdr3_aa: CASGRRNEQFF
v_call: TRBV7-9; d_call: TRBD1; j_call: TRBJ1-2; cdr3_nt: TGTGCCAGCGCGAGCCCCCCATTGCAGGGGGCTAGCTATGGCTACACCTTC; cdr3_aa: CASASPPLQGASYGYTF
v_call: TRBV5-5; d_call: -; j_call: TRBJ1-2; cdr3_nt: TGTGCCAGCAGCTTGGAGTTGGGCTATGGCTACACCTTC; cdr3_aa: CASSLELGYGYTF
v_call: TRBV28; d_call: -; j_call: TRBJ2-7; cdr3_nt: TGTGCCAGCAGTTTGCCCAGGGGCGAGCAGTACTTC; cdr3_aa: CASSLPRGEQYF
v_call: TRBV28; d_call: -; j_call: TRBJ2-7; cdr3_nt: TGTGCCAGCCTCCCATCACAGGGGGGGCGCGGGGTGAGTGAGCAGTACTTC; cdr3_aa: CASLPSQGGRGVSEQYF
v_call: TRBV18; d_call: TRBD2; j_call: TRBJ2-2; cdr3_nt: TGTGCCAGCTCACCTACGAGGATGAGCGGGAGGAACACCGGGGAGCTGTTTTTT; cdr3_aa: CASSPTRMSGRNTGELFF
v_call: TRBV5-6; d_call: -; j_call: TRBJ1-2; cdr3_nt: TGTGCCAGCAGCCTGCCGGGCAGGGGTAACTATGGCTACACCTTC; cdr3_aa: CASSLPGRGNYGYTF